Listed here are 22 T cell receptor beta chains from one sample, sequenced in a study of cytomegalovirus exposure and HLA in healthy donors. In the PCR, 60 Vbeta and 13 Jbeta primers were used. Profiled with immunoSEQ multiplex PCR; TCRdb holds only in-frame clones, not every one. The data show about 180,000 clones, around 80% seen once. Sequenced: PBMCs. The receptors were sampled from a woman aged 25 to 39 in good health and CMV-seropositive.

This chain joins TRBV7-9 and TRBJ2-7; no reliable D call. Germline CDR1 reads SEHNR; CDR2 reads FQNEAQ (reference sequence). The V gene lost 2 bases and the J gene lost 7 bases, with 18 bases spanning the gap. The CDR3 covers 15 residues. The CDR3 protein is CASSLLRSWSNEQYF. CDR3 coding DNA: TGTGCCAGCAGCTTACTTCGGTCATGGTCGAATGAGCAGTACTTC.

The chain combines TRBV7-2 with TRBJ2-4, with D uncertain. The CDR3 is made up of 15 amino acids. The V and J ends lost 2 bases and 1 base respectively, with 9 bases between them. Per the germline V gene, CDR1 is SGHTA and CDR2 is FQGNSA. CDR3 in amino acids: CASSLTRLAKNIQYF. In nucleotides, the CDR3 is TGTGCCAGCAGCTTAACTCGACTCGCCAAAAACATTCAGTACTTC.

This chain uses TRBV4-1 with TRBJ2-3; 7 bases fit TRBD1. CDR3 length: 15 residues. Germline V gives CDR1 MGHRA, CDR2 YSYEKL. V shed 4 bases and J 3 bases; nucleotides not matched to a gene: 7. This CDR3 reads CASSPGTVRTDTQYF. The CDR3 nucleotides are TGCGCCAGCAGCCCTGGGACAGTGAGGACAGATACGCAGTATTTT.

This rearrangement joins TRBV10-2 to TRBJ2-5, with 8 bases matching TRBD2. Germline V CDR1 and CDR2: WSHSY, SAAADI. CDR3 length: 14 residues. With 2 bases clipped from V and 6 bases from J, the junction kept 5 bases outside the gene matches. CDR3 nucleotide sequence: TGCGCCAGCAGTGAGGCGGGGGGTGTCCAGACCCAGTACTTC. It encodes CASSEAGGVQTQYF.

The genes are TRBV19 and TRBJ1-1; D uncertain. Germline loops: CDR1 LNHDA, CDR2 SQIVND (reference sequence). The CDR3 has 15 amino acids. V lost 0 bases, J lost 1 base, and 9 bases lay in between. CDR3 in amino acids: CASSIDRFPNTEAFF. The CDR3 DNA reads TGTGCCAGTAGTATAGACAGGTTCCCGAACACTGAAGCTTTCTTT. Using reference TRBV19 and TRBJ1-1 for the parts outside the CDR3, the full variable domain is DGGITQSPKYLFRKEGQNVTLSCEQNLNHDAMYWYRQDPGQGLRLIYYSQIVNDFQKGDIAEGYSVSREKKESFPLTVTSAQKNPTAFYLCASSIDRFPNTEAFFGQGTRLTVV.

With regard to this clone: Germline and junction disagree at one end, which may indicate a read error. Written as DNA, the CDR3 is TGTTCCAGCAGCTTTCCCGGACAGGTCGACGAGCAGTACTTC. Translation: CSSSFPGQVDEQYF. V and J are TRBV7-9 and TRBJ2-7; 7 bases are a match to TRBD1. Germline V CDR1 and CDR2: SEHNR, FQNEAQ (reference sequence). CDR3 length: 14 amino acids.

This clone was counted between two and nine times. V gene TRBV7-6 combines with J gene TRBJ1-3; no definite D call. CDR3 size: 15 residues. Germline CDR1 SGHVS, CDR2 FNYEAQ. The V end was cut by 2 bases, the J end by 0 bases, with 8 bases between. The DNA for the CDR3 is TGTGCCAGCAGCTTATCAGGTGCCTCTGGAAACACCATATATTTT. This sequence encodes CASSLSGASGNTIYF.

V is TRBV4-3 and J is TRBJ2-3, with unresolved D. The CDR3 contains 15 residues. Germline CDR1 and CDR2: LGHNA and YSLEER. V shed 0 bases and J shed 3 bases, with 10 bases lying between them. The CDR3 DNA reads TGCGCCAGCAGCCAAGACGACAAGGTTACAGATACGCAGTATTTT. Amino acids: CASSQDDKVTDTQYF.

This clone has only a few counts. V gene TRBV6-5 combines with J gene TRBJ1-4, with a tentative D call TRBD1 (6 bases). The germline V gene has CDR1 MNHEY and CDR2 SVGAGI. The V gene lost 2 bases and the J gene lost 5 bases, with 12 bases spanning the gap. The CDR3 is 15 amino acids. CDR3 sequence reads: CASSYNQGRNEKLFF. In nucleotides, the CDR3 is TGTGCCAGCAGTTACAACCAGGGGAGAAATGAAAAACTGTTTTTT.

The chain uses TRBV15 and TRBJ1-2; tentatively, D is TRBD1 (6 bases). The CDR3 loop spans 14 amino acids. Germline assignment: CDR1 LNHNV and CDR2 YYDKDF (reference sequence). Trimming shortened V by 0 bases and J by 3 bases, and 8 bases separated the two germline ends. The DNA for the CDR3 is TGTGCCACCAGCAGAGACAGGGGCTACTATGGCTACACCTTC. As protein: CATSRDRGYYGYTF.

This sequence joins TRBV7-6 and TRBJ1-1, with TRBD1 identical over 8 bases. The V gene's germline CDR1 is SGHVS and CDR2 FNYEAQ. The trim removed 4 bases at V and 3 bases at J, leaving 7 bases unmatched. The CDR3 totals 15 residues. The CDR3 DNA is TGTGCCAGCAGCTCAGGGGGCGGCGGGGACACTGAAGCTTTCTTT. Translating gives CASSSGGGGDTEAFF.

The chain combines TRBV14 with TRBJ2-3; possible D gene TRBD1, 6 bases. Trimming took off 1 base at V and 1 base at J, with 9 bases between the two ends. There are 15 residues in the CDR3. Germline V gene sequence: CDR1 SGHDN, CDR2 FVKESK. The CDR3 is CASSQVTGGTDTQYF. The CDR3, as DNA: TGTGCCAGCAGCCAAGTGACAGGAGGCACAGATACGCAGTATTTT.

This clone showed up just a few times. The chain joins TRBV6-6 to TRBJ2-2; no firm D call. The V gene lost 7 bases and the J gene lost 11 bases, with 11 bases spanning the gap. The CDR3 has 11 amino acids. CDR1 MNHNY and CDR2 SVGAGI come from the germline V gene (reference sequence). CDR3 sequence reads: CASTRGPELFF. CDR3 DNA: TGTGCCAGCACCCGAGGCCCCGAGCTGTTTTTT.

The rearrangement joins TRBV11-2 to TRBJ2-2; 11 positions agree with TRBD2. CDR1 and CDR2 (germline): SGHAT, FQNNGV. There are 19 residues in the CDR3. The V segment lost 2 bases and the J segment 1 base; nucleotides outside the gene matches: 9. The CDR3: CASSLYRLAGGQNTGELFF. The CDR3 region has the DNA TGTGCCAGCAGCTTATATCGGCTAGCGGGGGGCCAGAACACCGGGGAGCTGTTTTTT. The full variable domain, with the rest looked up from reference TRBV11-2 and TRBJ2-2, is EAGVAQSPRYKIIEKRQSVAFWCNPISGHATLYWYQQILGQGPKLLIQFQNNGVVDDSQLPKDRFSAERLKGVDSTLKIQPAKLEDSAVYLCASSLYRLAGGQNTGELFFGEGSRLTVL.

The rearrangement joins TRBV4-1 to TRBJ2-4, with a possible D match to TRBD2 (7 bases). CDR1 is MGHRA, CDR2 YSYEKL, per germline. This CDR3 is 18 amino acids long. The V end lost 5 bases, the J end lost 0 bases, and 20 bases lay between the germline ends. CDR3 sequence (DNA): TGCGCCAGCAGCAGGGGGGGCGCGCAAGGACTAGCCAAAAACATTCAGTACTTC. This encodes CASSRGGAQGLAKNIQYF.

Only one count was recorded for this clone. The J gene is TRBJ2-2, the V gene TRBV6-6, with 9 positions matching TRBD2. Losses at the gene ends were 11 bases for V and 0 bases for J; bases not matched to a gene: 1. CDR1 is MNHNY, CDR2 SVGAGI, per germline (reference sequence). The length of the CDR3 is 13 residues. This CDR3 is CAGGGANTGELFF. CDR3 in DNA: TGTGCCGGCGGGGGGGCGAACACCGGGGAGCTGTTTTTT.

CDR3 sequence (DNA): TGCGCCAGCAGCTTGGGACAGGGGGCAACTAATGAAAAACTGTTTTTT. It encodes CASSLGQGATNEKLFF. This chain uses TRBV5-1 with TRBJ1-4; 9 bases match TRBD1. Germline V gene lookup returns CDR1 SGHRS and CDR2 YFSETQ. The CDR3 has 16 residues. The V segment lost 0 bases and the J segment 0 bases; nucleotides outside the gene matches: 0.

This chain connects TRBV9 to TRBJ2-3; 10 nucleotides match TRBD1. The CDR3 is 15 amino acids. Germline lookup yields CDR1 SGDLS and CDR2 YYNGEE. V gave up 5 bases and J gave up 4 bases; unmatched junction bases: 7. The CDR3 region has the DNA TGTGCCAGCAGGACCGGGACAGGGGTACCAGATACGCAGTATTTT. This sequence encodes CASRTGTGVPDTQYF.

The DNA for the CDR3 is TGTGCCAGCAGTTTCCAAGGGGGGACAGGACCCTACGAGCAGTACTTC. Amino acids: CASSFQGGTGPYEQYF. The chain recombines TRBV27 with TRBJ2-7; 8 bases match TRBD1. CDR1 and CDR2 from the germline V gene are MNHEY and SMNVEV (reference sequence). The CDR3 loop spans 16 amino acids. V trimming: 3 bases; J trimming: 2 bases; junction bases outside the gene matches: 9.

This clone was found once. The chain employs TRBV11-1 and TRBJ2-2, with a tentative D call TRBD1 (6 bases). CDR1 and CDR2 from the germline V gene are SGHAT and FQDESV (reference sequence). Trimming took off 5 bases at V and 8 bases at J, with 15 bases between the two ends. The CDR3 runs to 14 residues. CDR3 nucleotides: TGTGCCAGCAGCAAGCGACCCGGGACAGGGGAGCTGTTTTTT. Encoded protein: CASSKRPGTGELFF. The full variable domain, with the rest looked up from reference TRBV11-1 and TRBJ2-2, is EAEVAQSPRYKITEKSQAVAFWCDPISGHATLYWYRQILGQGPELLVQFQDESVVDDSQLPKDRFSAERLKGVDSTLKIQPAELGDSAMYLCASSKRPGTGELFFGEGSRLTVL.

The chain joins TRBV28 to TRBJ1-2; 8 bases agree with TRBD1. CDR1 and CDR2 (germline): MDHEN, SYDVKM. The CDR3 is 15 amino acids. The ends lost 3 bases at V and 3 bases at J; junction bases unmatched: 6. CDR3 residues: CASSFRTGPHYGYTF. The CDR3 DNA is TGTGCCAGCAGTTTCCGGACAGGGCCTCACTATGGCTACACCTTC.

DNA of the CDR3: TGTGCCAGCACGTCGTTCACAGATACGCAGTATTTT. Its protein is CASTSFTDTQYF. The J gene is TRBJ2-3, the V gene TRBV28; no firm D call. Trimming shortened V by 7 bases and J by 2 bases, and 7 bases separated the two germline ends. In germline, CDR1 is MDHEN, CDR2 SYDVKM. The CDR3 extends over 12 amino acids.